Listed here are 13 T cell receptor beta chains from one sample, sequenced in a study of cytomegalovirus exposure and HLA in healthy donors. With 60 Vbeta and 13 Jbeta primers, the PCR was carried out. The method was immunoSEQ multiplex PCR; TCRdb's version includes in-frame clones alone and lacks a portion of them. The top ten clones hold approximately 2.1% of a sample with 200,000 or so clones, roughly 80% of them seen once. What was sequenced was PBMCs. The receptors here all came from a woman aged 30 to 39 in good health and CMV-seropositive.

The CDR3 DNA reads as TGTGCCAGCAGCTCTCATGGGGGGGGTCGCACAGATACGCAGTATTTT. Protein product: CASSSHGGGRTDTQYF. The chain has TRBV5-4 and TRBJ2-3; 7 nucleotides align to TRBD2. Germline CDR1 reads SGHNT; CDR2 reads YYREEE (reference sequence). Unmatched junction bases numbered 8, after V lost 3 bases and J lost 1 base. The CDR3 is 16 residues long.

This chain uses TRBV19 with TRBJ1-4; D may be TRBD1 (5 bases). V shed 6 bases and J shed 8 bases, with 19 bases lying between them. Germline V CDR1 and CDR2: LNHDA, SQIVND (reference sequence). The CDR3 length is 15 residues. The CDR3 loop reads CASSLRPGWGEKLFF. The CDR3 nucleotides are TGTGCCAGTAGCCTTAGACCAGGGTGGGGAGAAAAACTGTTTTTT.

The V gene is TRBV5-6, the J gene TRBJ2-5; 7 nucleotides align to TRBD1. This CDR3 has 13 residues. The V and J ends lost 4 bases and 4 bases, in that order; junction bases with no gene match: 4. Germline CDR1 and CDR2: SGHDT and YYEEEE. CDR3 sequence: CASSPGGGETQYF. CDR3 nucleotide sequence: TGTGCCAGCAGCCCAGGGGGTGGAGAGACCCAGTACTTC.

The V and J genes are TRBV19 and TRBJ1-2; D is possibly TRBD1 (5 bases). V was shortened by 0 bases and J by 5 bases, with 19 bases between the two germline ends. This CDR3 has 17 residues. In germline, CDR1 is LNHDA, CDR2 SQIVND (reference sequence). This CDR3 is CASSIEKGRSNAYGYTF. The CDR3 DNA is TGTGCCAGTAGTATAGAAAAGGGGCGAAGTAACGCTTATGGCTACACCTTC.

This chain links TRBV5-4 with TRBJ2-3, with D possibly TRBD1 on 6 matching bases. V lost 0 bases to trimming and J lost 0 bases, with 11 bases between them. CDR1 and CDR2 (germline): SGHNT, YYREEE (reference sequence). The CDR3 covers 16 residues. DNA for the CDR3: TGTGCCAGCAGCTTGGCCGGGACAAGGAGCACAGATACGCAGTATTTT. It is translated as CASSLAGTRSTDTQYF.

V and J are TRBV4-1 and TRBJ2-1; 11 bases match TRBD2. The CDR3 is made up of 16 amino acids. In germline, CDR1 is MGHRA, CDR2 YSYEKL. J lost 8 bases, V lost 2 bases, and 8 bases had no gene match. This CDR3 reads CASSQQLAGGRDEQFF. CDR3 sequence (DNA): TGCGCCAGCAGCCAACAGCTAGCGGGGGGAAGGGATGAGCAGTTCTTC.

This chain links TRBV2 with TRBJ1-2, with 7 nucleotides matching TRBD1. The CDR3 has 15 amino acids. The junction had 9 bases not matched to a gene; V was cut back by 7 bases and J by 1 base. Germline loops: CDR1 SNHLY, CDR2 FYNNEI. The CDR3 reads CASTRLRDSNYGYTF. The DNA for the CDR3 is TGTGCCAGCACTCGACTCCGGGACAGTAACTATGGCTACACCTTC.

This clone came up a few times. The genes are TRBV19 and TRBJ2-2; a possible D gene is TRBD1 (6 bases). The CDR3 is 13 amino acids. From germline, CDR1 is LNHDA and CDR2 SQIVND (reference sequence). V gave up 6 bases and J gave up 9 bases, with 14 bases separating them. CDR3 sequence reads: CASSGTGSRELFF. CDR3 coding DNA: TGTGCCAGTAGCGGCACAGGGTCCCGGGAGCTGTTTTTT.

This chain connects TRBV15 to TRBJ1-2; 9 nucleotides match TRBD1. Trimming removed 0 bases from V and 5 bases from J; junction bases left unmatched: 4. The germline CDR1 and CDR2 sequences are LNHNV and YYDKDF (reference sequence). The CDR3 totals 15 residues. The CDR3 reads CATSRDRGQGYGYTF. CDR3 DNA sequence: TGTGCCACCAGCAGAGATCGGGGACAGGGTTATGGCTACACCTTC.

This chain uses TRBV10-3 with TRBJ2-7; tentative D call: TRBD1 (6 bases). This CDR3 is built from 15 residues. Germline V gene data show CDR1 as ENHRY and CDR2 as SYGVKD. V was cut by 2 bases and J by 2 bases, with 13 bases left in between. CDR3 DNA: TGTGCCATCAGTGAGCCTATACAGGGAACCTACGAGCAGTACTTC. Translated, it gives CAISEPIQGTYEQYF.

V usage is TRBV9 and J usage is TRBJ1-2; D unresolved. Germline CDR1 reads SGDLS; CDR2 reads YYNGEE. V was cut by 7 bases and J by 5 bases, with 9 bases left in between. The CDR3 runs to 11 residues. The CDR3, as DNA: TGTGCCAGCGGGCAGGCATATGGCTACACCTTC. Protein: CASGQAYGYTF.

This clone has just a few counts. In nucleotides, the CDR3 is TGTGCCAGCAGCTTAGCCCAGGGATTTAGAACTGAAGCTTTCTTT. Translation: CASSLAQGFRTEAFF. The chain links TRBV7-9 to TRBJ1-1; possibly TRBD1 for D (5 bases). V was shortened by 0 bases and J by 5 bases, with 13 bases between the two germline ends. This CDR3 contains 15 residues. Germline-derived CDR1 and CDR2 are SEHNR and FQNEAQ (reference sequence).

This chain links TRBV7-9 with TRBJ1-2; D remains unclear. Germline-derived CDR1 and CDR2 are SEHNR and FQNEAQ (reference sequence). V lost 6 bases to trimming and J lost 0 bases, with 14 bases between them. This CDR3 has 15 amino acids. CDR3 sequence: CASRSSGNSNYGYTF. CDR3 coding DNA: TGTGCCAGCAGATCCTCCGGGAACTCTAACTATGGCTACACCTTC.